This TCR beta chain was observed in a study of spatial heterogeneity in lung cancer. TCRdb re-called the 5' RACE reads with MiXCR, one entry per CDR3 protein. This table holds some 2,500 distinct CDR3 sequences, roughly 4.5% found once. This clonotype is medium-sized by share. Because the library targeted alpha chains, this beta chain is an off-target read whose size means little. Indicated time point: sample taken at primary tumor resection. Whole RNA came from tumor, nontumor lung or frozen PBMC and was sequenced without being sorted. The donor population consisted of under 75 patients with untreated, early-stage non-small cell lung cancer. V was clipped by 6 bases and J by 6 bases, with 8 bases between them. CDR3 length equals 11 residues. Germline CDR1 is MDHEN and CDR2 is SYDVKM.

V usage is TRBV28 and J usage is TRBJ1-1; a possible D gene is TRBD1 (5 bases). The specimen comprised normal lung tissue next to the tumor, sampled at surgery. The TCR sequence derives from a female donor with early-stage non-small cell lung cancer. In DNA form, the CDR3 reads TGTGCCAGCAGCCAGGGCCCTGAAGCTTTCTTT. Its translation is CASSQGPEAFF.